Presented here are 30 T cell receptor beta chains from one specimen sequenced in a study of cytotoxic CD8 clonotypes in ibrutinib-treated CLL. Clones were read by immunoSEQ multiplex PCR, and TCRdb kept only the in-frame ones, dropping some. The profile shows 150,000 to 250,000 clones, 55% to 85% of them singletons. Here the sequenced sample was PBMCs, taken after 24 months of ibrutinib treatment. The origin of the receptors is a human donor with chronic lymphocytic leukemia.

The chain carries TRBV9 and TRBJ2-2; D may be TRBD2 (5 bases). CDR3 length equals 15 residues. Trimming removed 3 bases from V and 6 bases from J, with 15 bases in between. Germline CDR1 and CDR2: SGDLS and YYNGEE. CDR3 bases: TGTGCCAGCAGCGCATTAGCGTCTTCCGCCGGGGAGCTGTTTTTT. Translating it yields CASSALASSAGELFF. Complete variable domain (other parts from reference TRBV9 and TRBJ2-2): DSGVTQTPKHLITATGQRVTLRCSPRSGDLSVYWYQQSLDQGLQFLIQYYNGEERAKGNILERFSAQQFPDLHSELNLSSLELGDSALYFCASSALASSAGELFFGEGSRLTVL.

The chain joins TRBV2 to TRBJ1-3; D gene ambiguous. V was pared by 0 bases and J by 4 bases, with 16 bases between. CDR1 is SNHLY and CDR2 is FYNNEI in the germline V gene. The CDR3 length is 17 residues. CDR3 sequence (DNA): TGTGCCAGCAGTGAAGCGGGAAGAAGGTTAAGGGGAAACACCATATATTTT. This translates into CASSEAGRRLRGNTIYF.

This clone was counted only a few times. The gene calls are TRBV7-3 and TRBJ2-1, with unresolved D. V lost 5 bases, J lost 6 bases, and 11 bases lay in between. The length of the CDR3 is 13 residues. Germline V lookup: CDR1 SGHTA, CDR2 FQGTGA. The CDR3 region is CASSEANSNEQFF. DNA for the CDR3: TGTGCCAGCAGCGAAGCCAATTCCAATGAGCAGTTCTTC.

This clone was counted a few times. The chain carries TRBV10-3 and TRBJ1-2, with D possibly being TRBD1 (6 bases). The CDR3 loop spans 13 amino acids. Germline V CDR1 and CDR2: ENHRY, SYGVKD. V lost 2 bases and J lost 4, with 8 bases in between. The CDR3 here is CAISETGSYGYTF. In DNA form, the CDR3 reads TGTGCCATCAGTGAGACAGGGAGCTATGGCTACACCTTC.

The CDR3 region is CASSAGWGSELFF. CDR3 DNA sequence: TGCGCCAGCAGCGCTGGTTGGGGGTCAGAACTGTTTTTT. The rearrangement joins TRBV5-1 to TRBJ1-4, with D possibly matching TRBD1 (5 bases). This CDR3 spans 13 amino acids. Germline V lookup: CDR1 SGHRS, CDR2 YFSETQ. The V end was cut by 4 bases, the J end by 12 bases, with 16 bases between.

A few counts support this clone. V is TRBV5-1 and J is TRBJ2-2, with TRBD1 identical over 7 bases. Germline-derived CDR1 and CDR2 are SGHRS and YFSETQ. The CDR3 loop spans 16 amino acids. The junction had 6 bases not matched to a gene; V was cut back by 4 bases and J by 0 bases. The CDR3 nucleotides are TGCGCCAGCAGCGCGACCGGGACAGCGAACACCGGGGAGCTGTTTTTT. Protein product: CASSATGTANTGELFF.

V and J are TRBV7-9 and TRBJ2-7; 10 nucleotides match TRBD2. The CDR3 has 15 amino acids. Germline CDR1 reads SEHNR; CDR2 reads FQNEAQ (reference sequence). The V segment lost 2 bases and the J segment 3 bases; nucleotides outside the gene matches: 4. The CDR3 DNA is TGTGCCAGCAGCTTAACTAGCGGGGCGATCTACGAGCAGTACTTC. As protein: CASSLTSGAIYEQYF.

This chain links TRBV4-3 with TRBJ2-7; the D gene is possibly TRBD2 (6 bases). This CDR3 is built from 17 residues. CDR1 is LGHNA, CDR2 YSLEER, per germline. The germline V and J ends were trimmed by 1 base and 2 bases, with 18 bases remaining between them. The CDR3, as DNA: TGCGCCAGCAGCCAAGCACTGCAGAGGGGACTTACCTACGAGCAGTACTTC. This codes for CASSQALQRGLTYEQYF.

V is TRBV18 and J is TRBJ2-1; 7 positions match TRBD2. CDR1 KGHSH and CDR2 LQKENI come from the germline V gene. V lost 3 bases, J lost 6 bases, and 11 bases stayed unmatched. This CDR3 is built from 16 residues. The CDR3 reads CASSPLAGVLSNEQFF. The CDR3 coding sequence is TGTGCCAGCTCACCCTTGGCGGGAGTACTTTCCAATGAGCAGTTCTTC. Variable domain in full (rest from reference TRBV18 and TRBJ2-1): NAGVMQNPRHLVRRRGQEARLRCSPMKGHSHVYWYRQLPEEGLKFMVYLQKENIIDESGMPKERFSAEFPKEGPSILRIQQVVRGDSAAYFCASSPLAGVLSNEQFFGPGTRLTVL.

This sequence joins TRBV4-1 and TRBJ2-7; weak D call: TRBD1 (6 bases). V was trimmed by 0 bases and J by 0 bases, leaving 9 bases between them. This CDR3 has 15 residues. Germline-derived CDR1 and CDR2 are MGHRA and YSYEKL. CDR3 bases: TGCGCCAGCAGCCAAGACAGGGACACCTCCTACGAGCAGTACTTC. Translating gives CASSQDRDTSYEQYF.

V usage is TRBV4-2 and J usage is TRBJ1-2, with 7 bases fitting TRBD1. The trim removed 4 bases at V and 4 bases at J, leaving 9 bases unmatched. Germline V gives CDR1 LGHNA, CDR2 YNFKEQ. The CDR3 spans 15 residues. CDR3 DNA: TGTGCCAGCAGCCGAGAAACAGGGGCTTCCTATGGCTACACCTTC. It yields the protein CASSRETGASYGYTF.

This sequence joins TRBV2 and TRBJ1-1; no definite D call. The CDR3 contains 10 residues. CDR1 is SNHLY, CDR2 FYNNEI, per germline. V was trimmed by 8 bases and J by 7 bases, leaving 8 bases between them. The CDR3 is CASWAGEAFF. DNA of the CDR3: TGTGCCAGCTGGGCTGGTGAAGCTTTCTTT.

A few counts support this clone. The V and J genes are TRBV5-1 and TRBJ1-4; D is unclear. This CDR3 spans 14 amino acids. Trimming pared 4 bases from V and 5 bases from J, leaving 12 bases between. The V gene's germline CDR1 is SGHRS and CDR2 YFSETQ. The CDR3 region has the DNA TGCGCCAGCAGCCCTGGACGGGTGAATGAAAAACTGTTTTTT. It is translated as CASSPGRVNEKLFF.

The chain joins TRBV4-3 to TRBJ1-4; TRBD1 might be the D (6 bases). With 3 bases removed from V and 12 bases from J, the gap between germline ends came to 23 bases. Germline V gene lookup returns CDR1 LGHNA and CDR2 YSLEER. This CDR3 spans 16 amino acids. The CDR3 protein is CASSQPMGHPDKELFF. In DNA form, the CDR3 reads TGCGCCAGCAGCCAGCCAATGGGACACCCAGACAAAGAACTGTTTTTT.

J is TRBJ2-2 and V is TRBV19, with TRBD2 identical over 10 bases. V was pared by 11 bases and J by 2 bases, with 5 bases of the junction left unmatched. The V gene's germline CDR1 is LNHDA and CDR2 SQIVND (reference sequence). The CDR3 is 14 amino acids. The CDR3 DNA reads TGTGCCTGCCAGCGGGAGGGAAACACCGGGGAGCTGTTTTTT. As protein: CACQREGNTGELFF.

CDR3 in DNA: TGCGCCAGCAGTGAGTCGCGGGACCAAGAGACCCAGTACTTC. It specifies CASSESRDQETQYF. This chain uses TRBV10-2 with TRBJ2-5; weak D call: TRBD2 (5 bases). The CDR3 covers 14 residues. The V end was cut by 0 bases, the J end by 0 bases, with 5 bases between. The germline V gene encodes CDR1 WSHSY and CDR2 SAAADI.

The chain combines TRBV4-3 with TRBJ2-1; TRBD1 matches at 8 bases. Germline V gene data show CDR1 as LGHNA and CDR2 as YSLEER. This CDR3 has 17 residues. V lost 1 base, J lost 7 bases, and 12 bases stayed unmatched. The DNA for the CDR3 is TGCGCCAGCAGCCAAGGGGCCGCGACAGGGGTGTGGAATGAGCAGTTCTTC. This encodes CASSQGAATGVWNEQFF.

The V and J genes are TRBV5-1 and TRBJ2-2; D is ambiguous. V lost 4 bases and J 7 bases, leaving 11 bases between the germline ends. The CDR3 contains 13 residues. Germline V gives CDR1 SGHRS, CDR2 YFSETQ. CDR3 protein: CASSPAENGELFF. CDR3 sequence (DNA): TGCGCCAGCAGCCCGGCTGAAAACGGGGAGCTGTTTTTT.

V is TRBV5-1 and J is TRBJ2-7, with a tentative D call TRBD2 (5 bases). Germline V gene lookup returns CDR1 SGHRS and CDR2 YFSETQ. Between the trimmed V and J ends, which lost 2 bases and 5 bases, there was a span of 11 bases. The CDR3 runs to 13 residues. As DNA, the CDR3 is TGCGCCAGCAGCTTTGGTGGTAGCGACGAGCAGTACTTC. This translates into CASSFGGSDEQYF.

As for this clone: Other DNA sequences in the same sample also yield this CDR3. This chain links TRBV5-1 with TRBJ2-3; D is undetermined. This CDR3 region has 15 residues. V lost 0 bases and J lost 0, with 8 bases in between. The germline V gene encodes CDR1 SGHRS and CDR2 YFSETQ. The chain's CDR3 is CASSLGQLSTDTQYF. The CDR3 DNA reads TGCGCCAGCAGCTTGGGGCAGTTAAGCACAGATACGCAGTATTTT.

V usage is TRBV9 and J usage is TRBJ2-3, with TRBD2 matching 8 bases. Trimming took 0 bases from V and 0 from J; bases not matched to a gene: 6. The germline V gene has CDR1 SGDLS and CDR2 YYNGEE. The CDR3 extends over 17 amino acids. CDR3 amino acids: CASSVGAAGVSTDTQYF. DNA for the CDR3: TGTGCCAGCAGCGTAGGAGCAGCGGGAGTGAGCACAGATACGCAGTATTTT.

The chain links TRBV11-2 to TRBJ1-2; D unclear. Germline lookup yields CDR1 SGHAT and CDR2 FQNNGV. V was shortened by 2 bases and J by 4 bases, with 11 bases between the two germline ends. The CDR3 has 14 residues. CDR3 region: CASSLSAGVYGYTF. DNA of the CDR3: TGTGCCAGCAGCTTATCCGCAGGAGTCTATGGCTACACCTTC.

As regards this clone: One junction end does not reproduce the germline sequence, and a read error may be involved. The chain joins TRBV7-7 to TRBJ2-2; TRBD2 might be the D (5 bases). Germline CDR1 and CDR2: SSHAT and FNYEAQ (reference sequence). The CDR3 consists of 18 residues. The CDR3 nucleotides read TGTGCTAGCAGCCCCCCGATGGGCGGCGGGCCGAACACCGGGGAGCTGTTTTTT. This translates into CASSPPMGGGPNTGELFF.

This clone has just a few counts. This sequence joins TRBV4-3 and TRBJ1-5, with 10 positions matching TRBD1. The CDR3 loop spans 17 amino acids. Germline values: CDR1 LGHNA, CDR2 YSLEER. V lost 3 bases to trimming and J lost 4 bases; unmatched junction nucleotides: 9. This CDR3 is CASSQDLRGQGNQPQHF. The CDR3, as DNA: TGCGCCAGCAGCCAGGACCTCCGGGGACAGGGGAATCAGCCCCAGCATTTT.

This chain uses TRBV6-4 with TRBJ2-2; D is ambiguous. Germline CDR1 and CDR2: MRHNA and SNTAGT. This CDR3 is built from 13 residues. V dropped 3 bases and J dropped 0 bases, with 2 bases sitting between them. CDR3 nucleotide sequence: TGTGCCAGCAGTGAAGCGAACACCGGGGAGCTGTTTTTT. Amino acid sequence: CASSEANTGELFF.

The V and J genes are TRBV7-2 and TRBJ2-3; D unclear. V was trimmed by 0 bases and J by 4 bases, leaving 14 bases between them. The CDR3 runs 16 residues. Germline-derived CDR1 and CDR2 are SGHTA and FQGNSA. The CDR3 loop reads CASSLAAALMPDTQYF. CDR3 sequence (DNA): TGTGCCAGCAGCTTAGCTGCAGCTCTCATGCCAGATACGCAGTATTTT.

The chain is built from TRBV2 and TRBJ2-7, with 7 bases identical to TRBD2. The length of the CDR3 is 14 residues. CDR1 and CDR2 (germline): SNHLY, FYNNEI. J gave up 7 bases and V 4 bases, and 10 bases lay outside the gene matches. The chain's CDR3 is CASSAGLAAGEQYF. In DNA form, the CDR3 reads TGTGCCAGCAGTGCGGGGCTAGCGGCGGGAGAGCAGTACTTC.

V gene TRBV4-3 combines with J gene TRBJ1-2, with unresolved D. Germline CDR1 is LGHNA and CDR2 is YSLEER. The CDR3 length is 14 residues. Deletions cut 1 base from V and 1 base from J, with 7 bases between. This CDR3 reads CASSQGHGNYGYTF. CDR3 in DNA: TGCGCCAGCAGCCAAGGTCATGGTAACTATGGCTACACCTTC.

The chain has TRBV11-2 and TRBJ2-7; the D gene is possibly TRBD1 (6 bases). CDR1 is SGHAT and CDR2 is FQNNGV in the germline V gene. The CDR3 runs to 14 residues. V lost 3 bases, J lost 3 bases, and 12 bases lay in between. The CDR3 sequence is CASSFQTGNYEQYF. Here the CDR3 DNA reads TGTGCCAGCAGCTTTCAGACAGGAAACTACGAGCAGTACTTC. Combining the CDR3 with reference TRBV11-2 and TRBJ2-7 gives the whole variable domain EAGVAQSPRYKIIEKRQSVAFWCNPISGHATLYWYQQILGQGPKLLIQFQNNGVVDDSQLPKDRFSAERLKGVDSTLKIQPAKLEDSAVYLCASSFQTGNYEQYFGPGTRLTVT.

This clone appeared a single time. The genes are TRBV29-1 and TRBJ2-7; D may be TRBD2 (5 bases). The CDR3 is made up of 13 amino acids. Germline V gene sequence: CDR1 SQVTM, CDR2 ANQGSEA. The ends were cut back, 3 bases at V and 2 bases at J, with 11 bases in the middle. The CDR3 DNA sequence: TGCAGCGTTGATGTACGGGGAACCTACGAGCAGTACTTC. Translation: CSVDVRGTYEQYF.